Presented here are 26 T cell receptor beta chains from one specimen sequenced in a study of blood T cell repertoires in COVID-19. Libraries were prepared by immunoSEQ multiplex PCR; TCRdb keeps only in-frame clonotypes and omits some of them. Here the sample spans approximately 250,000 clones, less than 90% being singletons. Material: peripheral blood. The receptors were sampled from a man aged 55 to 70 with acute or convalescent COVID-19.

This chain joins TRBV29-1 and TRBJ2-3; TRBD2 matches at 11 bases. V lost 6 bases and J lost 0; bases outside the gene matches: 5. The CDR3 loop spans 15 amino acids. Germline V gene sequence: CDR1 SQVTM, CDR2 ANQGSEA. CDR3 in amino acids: CSVQGLAESTDTQYF. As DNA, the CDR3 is TGCAGCGTGCAGGGACTAGCGGAAAGCACAGATACGCAGTATTTT.

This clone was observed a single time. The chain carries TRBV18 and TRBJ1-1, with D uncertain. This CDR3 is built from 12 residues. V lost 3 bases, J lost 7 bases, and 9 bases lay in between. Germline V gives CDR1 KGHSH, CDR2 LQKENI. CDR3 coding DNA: TGTGCCAGCTCACCGCGTACGGGTGAAGCTTTCTTT. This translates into CASSPRTGEAFF. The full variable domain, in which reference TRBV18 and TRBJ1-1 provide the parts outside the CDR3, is NAGVMQNPRHLVRRRGQEARLRCSPMKGHSHVYWYRQLPEEGLKFMVYLQKENIIDESGMPKERFSAEFPKEGPSILRIQQVVRGDSAAYFCASSPRTGEAFFGQGTRLTVV.

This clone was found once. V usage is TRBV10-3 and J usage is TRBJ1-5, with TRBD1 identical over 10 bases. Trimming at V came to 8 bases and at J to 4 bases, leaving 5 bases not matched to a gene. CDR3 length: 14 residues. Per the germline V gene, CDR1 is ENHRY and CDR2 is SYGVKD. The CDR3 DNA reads TGTGCCATCGCCCGGGACAGGGGAAATCAGCCCCAGCATTTT. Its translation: CAIARDRGNQPQHF.

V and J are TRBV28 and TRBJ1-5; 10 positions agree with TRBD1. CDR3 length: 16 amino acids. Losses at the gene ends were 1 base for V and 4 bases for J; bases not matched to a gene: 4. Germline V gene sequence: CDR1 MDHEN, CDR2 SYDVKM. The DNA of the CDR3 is TGTGCCAGCAGTTTATTACCGGGACAGGGGAATCAGCCCCAGCATTTT. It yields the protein CASSLLPGQGNQPQHF.

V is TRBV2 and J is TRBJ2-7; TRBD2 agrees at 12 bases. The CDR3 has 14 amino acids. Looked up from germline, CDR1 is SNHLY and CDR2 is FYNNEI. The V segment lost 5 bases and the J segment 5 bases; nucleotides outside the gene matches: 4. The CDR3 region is CASSTSGRLNEQYF. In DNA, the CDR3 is TGTGCCAGCAGTACTAGCGGGAGGTTAAACGAGCAGTACTTC.

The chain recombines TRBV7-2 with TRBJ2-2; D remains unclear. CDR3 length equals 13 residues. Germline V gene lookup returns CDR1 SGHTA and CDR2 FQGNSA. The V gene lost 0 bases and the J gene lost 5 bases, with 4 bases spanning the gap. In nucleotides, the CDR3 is TGTGCCAGCAGCTTAGCTAGAACCGGGGAGCTGTTTTTT. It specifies CASSLARTGELFF.

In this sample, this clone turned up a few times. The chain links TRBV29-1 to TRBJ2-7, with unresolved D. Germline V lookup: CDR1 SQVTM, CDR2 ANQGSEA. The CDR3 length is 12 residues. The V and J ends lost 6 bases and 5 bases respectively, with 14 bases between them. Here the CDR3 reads CSVGARSNEQYF. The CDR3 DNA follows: TGCAGCGTGGGTGCGAGGAGCAACGAGCAGTACTTC.

The CDR3 is CASSLLAGGPQETQYF. The CDR3 nucleotides read TGTGCCAGCAGTTTATTGGCGGGGGGGCCTCAGGAGACCCAGTACTTC. The chain carries TRBV27 and TRBJ2-5; 9 bases line up with TRBD2. The germline CDR1 and CDR2 sequences are MNHEY and SMNVEV (reference sequence). There are 16 residues in the CDR3. V lost 1 base to trimming and J lost 5 bases; unmatched junction nucleotides: 8.

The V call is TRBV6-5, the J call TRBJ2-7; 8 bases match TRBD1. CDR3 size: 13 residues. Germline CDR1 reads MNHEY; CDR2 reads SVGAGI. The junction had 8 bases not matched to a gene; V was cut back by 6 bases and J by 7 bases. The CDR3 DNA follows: TGTGCCAGCAGCTCGGGACAGGTTTCGGAGCAGTACTTC. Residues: CASSSGQVSEQYF.

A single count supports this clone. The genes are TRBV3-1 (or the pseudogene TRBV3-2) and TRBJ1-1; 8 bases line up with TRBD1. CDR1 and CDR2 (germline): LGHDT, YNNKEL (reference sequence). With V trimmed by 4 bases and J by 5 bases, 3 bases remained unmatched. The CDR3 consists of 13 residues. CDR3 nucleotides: TGTGCCAGCAGCCGAGGACAGGGAACTGAAGCTTTCTTT. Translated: CASSRGQGTEAFF.

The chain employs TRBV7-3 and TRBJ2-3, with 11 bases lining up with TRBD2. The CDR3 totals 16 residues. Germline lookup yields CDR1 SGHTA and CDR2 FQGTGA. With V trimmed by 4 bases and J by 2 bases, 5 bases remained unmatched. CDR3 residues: CASSSLAGGITDTQYF. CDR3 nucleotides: TGTGCCAGCAGCTCGCTAGCGGGAGGAATCACAGATACGCAGTATTTT. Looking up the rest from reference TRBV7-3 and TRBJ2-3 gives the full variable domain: GAGVSQTPSNKVTEKGKYVELRCDPISGHTALYWYRQSLGQGPEFLIYFQGTGAADDSGLPNDRFFAVRPEGSVSTLKIQRTERGDSAVYLCASSSLAGGITDTQYFGPGTRLTVL.

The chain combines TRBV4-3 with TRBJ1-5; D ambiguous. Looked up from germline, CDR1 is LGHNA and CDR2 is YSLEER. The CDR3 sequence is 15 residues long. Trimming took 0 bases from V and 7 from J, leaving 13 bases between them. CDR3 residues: CASSQESGSKQPQHF. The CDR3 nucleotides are TGCGCCAGCAGCCAAGAGTCCGGGTCCAAACAGCCCCAGCATTTT.

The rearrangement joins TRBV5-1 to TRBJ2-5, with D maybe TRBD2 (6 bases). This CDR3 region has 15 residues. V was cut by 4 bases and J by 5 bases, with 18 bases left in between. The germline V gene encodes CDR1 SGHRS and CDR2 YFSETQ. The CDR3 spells CASSTQSGVGETQYF. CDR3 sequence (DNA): TGCGCCAGCAGCACTCAATCGGGGGTCGGGGAGACCCAGTACTTC.

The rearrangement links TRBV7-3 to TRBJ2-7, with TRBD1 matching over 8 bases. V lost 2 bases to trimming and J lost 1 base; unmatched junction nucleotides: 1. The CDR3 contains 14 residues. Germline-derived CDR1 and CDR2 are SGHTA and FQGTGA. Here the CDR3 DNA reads TGTGCCAGCAGCTTAGGGACAGGTTCCTACGAGCAGTACTTC. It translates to CASSLGTGSYEQYF.

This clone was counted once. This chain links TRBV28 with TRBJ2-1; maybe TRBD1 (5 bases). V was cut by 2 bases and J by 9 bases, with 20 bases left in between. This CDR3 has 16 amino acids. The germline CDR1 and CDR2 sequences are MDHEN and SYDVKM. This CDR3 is CASSLTAWGKSGEQFF. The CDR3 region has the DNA TGTGCCAGCAGTTTAACCGCGTGGGGCAAGTCAGGTGAGCAGTTCTTC.

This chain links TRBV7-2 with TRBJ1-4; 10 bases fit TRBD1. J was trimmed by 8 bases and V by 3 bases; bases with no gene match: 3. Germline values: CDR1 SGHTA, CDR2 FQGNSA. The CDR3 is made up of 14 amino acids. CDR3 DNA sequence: TGTGCCAGCAGCTTTGACAGGGGGCACGAAAAACTGTTTTTT. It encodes CASSFDRGHEKLFF.

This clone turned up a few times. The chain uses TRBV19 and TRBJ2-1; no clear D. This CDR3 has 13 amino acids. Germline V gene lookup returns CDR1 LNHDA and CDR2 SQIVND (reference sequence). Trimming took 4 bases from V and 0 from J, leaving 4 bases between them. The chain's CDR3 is CASSTRSYNEQFF. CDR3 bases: TGTGCCAGTAGTACCCGCTCCTACAATGAGCAGTTCTTC. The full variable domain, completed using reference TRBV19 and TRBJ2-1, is DGGITQSPKYLFRKEGQNVTLSCEQNLNHDAMYWYRQDPGQGLRLIYYSQIVNDFQKGDIAEGYSVSREKKESFPLTVTSAQKNPTAFYLCASSTRSYNEQFFGPGTRLTVL.

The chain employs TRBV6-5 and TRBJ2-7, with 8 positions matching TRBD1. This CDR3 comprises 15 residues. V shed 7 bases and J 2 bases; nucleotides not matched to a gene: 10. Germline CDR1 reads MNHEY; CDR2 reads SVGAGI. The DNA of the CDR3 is TGTGCCAGCACCCTAAGAGGGACAGGAACCTACGAGCAGTACTTC. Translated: CASTLRGTGTYEQYF.

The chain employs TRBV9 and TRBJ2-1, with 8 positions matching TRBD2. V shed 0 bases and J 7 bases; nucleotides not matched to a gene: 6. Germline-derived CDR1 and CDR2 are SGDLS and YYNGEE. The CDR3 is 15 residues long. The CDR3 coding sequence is TGTGCCAGCAGCGTAGCGGGGGGGGAGTCTAATGAGCAGTTCTTC. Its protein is CASSVAGGESNEQFF.

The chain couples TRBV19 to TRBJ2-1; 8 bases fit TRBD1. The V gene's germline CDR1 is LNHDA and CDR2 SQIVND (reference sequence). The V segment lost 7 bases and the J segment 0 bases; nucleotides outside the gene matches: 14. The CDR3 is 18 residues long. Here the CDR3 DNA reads TGTGCCAGTAAAGACAGGGGTCCGTCCATACGCTCCTACAATGAGCAGTTCTTC. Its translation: CASKDRGPSIRSYNEQFF.

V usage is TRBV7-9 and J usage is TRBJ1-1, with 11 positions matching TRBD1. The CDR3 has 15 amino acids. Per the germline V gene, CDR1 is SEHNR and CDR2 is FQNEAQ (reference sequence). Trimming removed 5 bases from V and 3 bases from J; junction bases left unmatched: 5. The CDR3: CASSPGTGGHTEAFF. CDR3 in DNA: TGTGCCAGCAGCCCTGGGACAGGGGGTCACACTGAAGCTTTCTTT.

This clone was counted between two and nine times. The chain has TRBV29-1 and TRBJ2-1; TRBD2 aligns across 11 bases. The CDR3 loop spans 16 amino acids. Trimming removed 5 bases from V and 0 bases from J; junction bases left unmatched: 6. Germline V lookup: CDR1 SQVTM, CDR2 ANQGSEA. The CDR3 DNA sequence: TGCAGCGTTTCTAGCGGGAGGCTTCGCTCCTACAATGAGCAGTTCTTC. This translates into CSVSSGRLRSYNEQFF.

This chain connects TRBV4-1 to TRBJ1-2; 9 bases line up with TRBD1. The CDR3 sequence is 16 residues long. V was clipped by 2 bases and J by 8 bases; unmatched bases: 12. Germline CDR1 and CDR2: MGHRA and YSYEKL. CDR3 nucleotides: TGCGCCAGCAGCCAACCCCCCGGGACAGGGAGTAAAGGCTACACCTTC. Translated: CASSQPPGTGSKGYTF.

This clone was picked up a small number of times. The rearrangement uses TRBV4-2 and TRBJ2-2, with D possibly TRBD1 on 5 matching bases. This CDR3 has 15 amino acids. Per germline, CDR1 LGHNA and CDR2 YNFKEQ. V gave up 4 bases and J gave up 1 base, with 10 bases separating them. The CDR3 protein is CASSPTDKNTGELFF. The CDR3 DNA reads TGTGCCAGCAGCCCGACAGACAAGAACACCGGGGAGCTGTTTTTT.

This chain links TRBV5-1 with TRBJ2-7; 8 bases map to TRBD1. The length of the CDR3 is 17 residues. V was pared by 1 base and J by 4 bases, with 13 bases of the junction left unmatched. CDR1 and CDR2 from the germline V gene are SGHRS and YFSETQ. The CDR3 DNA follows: TGCGCCAGCAGCTTGAAGAGAGGGACAGGAAATCCATACGAGCAGTACTTC. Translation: CASSLKRGTGNPYEQYF.

This chain's CDR3 is CASSHRRTYGYTF. The CDR3 DNA reads TGTGCCAGCAGCCATCGGAGAACCTATGGCTACACCTTC. V gene TRBV3-1 (or the pseudogene TRBV3-2) combines with J gene TRBJ1-2; D ambiguous. The CDR3 consists of 13 residues. Germline assignment: CDR1 LGHDT and CDR2 YNNKEL (reference sequence). The V end was cut by 3 bases, the J end by 4 bases, with 9 bases between.